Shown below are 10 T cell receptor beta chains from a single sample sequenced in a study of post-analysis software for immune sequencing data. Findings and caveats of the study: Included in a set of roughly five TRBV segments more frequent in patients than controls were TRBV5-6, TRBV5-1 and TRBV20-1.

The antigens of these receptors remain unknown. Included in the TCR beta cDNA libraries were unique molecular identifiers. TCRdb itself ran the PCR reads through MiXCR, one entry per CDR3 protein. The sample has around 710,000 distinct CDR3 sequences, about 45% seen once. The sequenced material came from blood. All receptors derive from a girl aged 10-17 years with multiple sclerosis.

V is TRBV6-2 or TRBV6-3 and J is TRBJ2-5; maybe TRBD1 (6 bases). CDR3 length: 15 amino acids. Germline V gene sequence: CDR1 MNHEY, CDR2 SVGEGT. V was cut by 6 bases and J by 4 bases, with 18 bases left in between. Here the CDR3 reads CASSRDNTKSETQYF. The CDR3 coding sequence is TGTGCCAGCAGCCGGGACAACACAAAATCAGAGACCCAGTACTTC.

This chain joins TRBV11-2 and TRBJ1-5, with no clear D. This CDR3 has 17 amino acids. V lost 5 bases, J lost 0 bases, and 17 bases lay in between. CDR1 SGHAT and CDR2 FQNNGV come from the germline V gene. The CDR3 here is CASSARMADNSNQPQHF. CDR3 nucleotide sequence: TGTGCCAGCAGCGCCAGGATGGCCGACAATAGCAATCAGCCCCAGCATTTT.

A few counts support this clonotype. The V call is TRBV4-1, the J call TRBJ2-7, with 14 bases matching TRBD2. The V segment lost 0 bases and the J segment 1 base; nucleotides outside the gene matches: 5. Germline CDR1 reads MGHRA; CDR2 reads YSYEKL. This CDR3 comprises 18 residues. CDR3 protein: CASSQDEGLAGVSYEQYF. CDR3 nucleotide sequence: TGCGCCAGCAGCCAAGATGAGGGACTAGCGGGAGTTTCCTACGAGCAGTACTTC.

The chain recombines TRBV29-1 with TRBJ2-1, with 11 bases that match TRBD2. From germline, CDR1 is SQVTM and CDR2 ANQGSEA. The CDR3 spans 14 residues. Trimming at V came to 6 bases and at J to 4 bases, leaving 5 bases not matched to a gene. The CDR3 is CSVSTSGRYNEQFF. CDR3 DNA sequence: TGCAGCGTCTCTACTAGCGGGAGATACAATGAGCAGTTCTTC.

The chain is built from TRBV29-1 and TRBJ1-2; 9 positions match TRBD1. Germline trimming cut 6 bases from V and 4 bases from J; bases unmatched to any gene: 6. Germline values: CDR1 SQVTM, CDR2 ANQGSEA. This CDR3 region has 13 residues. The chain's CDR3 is CSVTTGGVYGYTF. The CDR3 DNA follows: TGCAGCGTGACCACAGGGGGCGTCTATGGCTACACCTTC.

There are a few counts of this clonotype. The CDR3 DNA reads TGTGCCAGCCAAAACGGGCCCGATGAGCAGTTCTTC. Protein sequence: CASQNGPDEQFF. V gene TRBV27 combines with J gene TRBJ2-1; no definite D call. Per the germline V gene, CDR1 is MNHEY and CDR2 is SMNVEV (reference sequence). Trimming took off 8 bases at V and 8 bases at J, with 13 bases between the two ends. The CDR3 has 12 amino acids.

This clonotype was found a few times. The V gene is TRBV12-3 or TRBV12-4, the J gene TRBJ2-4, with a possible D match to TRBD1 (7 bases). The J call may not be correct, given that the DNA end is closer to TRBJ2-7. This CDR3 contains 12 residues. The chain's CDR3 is CATSGGLSEQYF. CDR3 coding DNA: TGTGCCACGTCAGGGGGACTCAGCGAGCAGTACTTC.

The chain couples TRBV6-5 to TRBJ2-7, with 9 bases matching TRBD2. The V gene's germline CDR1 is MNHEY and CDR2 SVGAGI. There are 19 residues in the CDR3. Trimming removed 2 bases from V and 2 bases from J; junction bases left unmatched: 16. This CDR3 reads CASSYADSGRRKSPYEQYF. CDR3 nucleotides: TGTGCCAGCAGTTACGCCGATAGCGGGAGAAGGAAGTCCCCCTACGAGCAGTACTTC.

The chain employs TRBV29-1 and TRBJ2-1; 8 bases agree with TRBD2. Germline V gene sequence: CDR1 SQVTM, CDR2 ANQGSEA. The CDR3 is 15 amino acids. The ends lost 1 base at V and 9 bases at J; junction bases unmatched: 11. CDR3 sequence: CSVEGPGTRFIEQFF. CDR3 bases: TGCAGCGTTGAAGGCCCCGGGACTAGGTTCATTGAGCAGTTCTTC.

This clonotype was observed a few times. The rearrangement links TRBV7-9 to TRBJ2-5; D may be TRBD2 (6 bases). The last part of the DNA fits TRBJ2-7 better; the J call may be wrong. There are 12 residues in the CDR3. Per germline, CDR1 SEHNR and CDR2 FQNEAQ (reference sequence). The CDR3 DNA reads TGTGCCAGCAGCAGTACGGGGGTCGAGCAGTACTTC. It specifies CASSSTGVEQYF.